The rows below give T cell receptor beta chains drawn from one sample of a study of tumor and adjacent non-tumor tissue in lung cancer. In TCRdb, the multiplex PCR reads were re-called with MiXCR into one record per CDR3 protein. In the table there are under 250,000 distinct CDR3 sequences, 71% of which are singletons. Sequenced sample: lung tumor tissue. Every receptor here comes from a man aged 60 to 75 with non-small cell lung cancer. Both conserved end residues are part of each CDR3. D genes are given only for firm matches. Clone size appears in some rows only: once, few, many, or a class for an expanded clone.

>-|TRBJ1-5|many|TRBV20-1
TGCAGTGCTGACACAGGGACTTATAGCAATCAGCCCCAGCATTTT
CSADTGTYSNQPQHF
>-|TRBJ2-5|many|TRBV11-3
TGTGCCAGCAGCCCCAGGGGAGAGACCCAGTACTTC
CASSPRGETQYF
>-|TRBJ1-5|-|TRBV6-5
TGTGCCAGCAGCCAACAAGACCTGGGAGGCAATCAGCCCCAGCATTTT
CASSQQDLGGNQPQHF
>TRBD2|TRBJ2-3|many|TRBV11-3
TGTGCCAGCAGCTTCCTAGCGGGAGGAGCCGATACGCAGTATTTT
CASSFLAGGADTQYF
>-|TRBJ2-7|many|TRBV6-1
TGTGCCAGCAGATCGATATCCTACGAGCAGTACTTC
CASRSISYEQYF
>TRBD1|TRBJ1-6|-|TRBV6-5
TGTGCCAGCAGCCCCGGGACAGGTCTCTGGGGGGTTACACCCCTCCACTTT
CASSPGTGLWGVTPLHF
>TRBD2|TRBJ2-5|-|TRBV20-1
TGCAGTGATAAGGATGGCGGGAGGGAGACTCAGTACTTC
CSDKDGGRETQYF
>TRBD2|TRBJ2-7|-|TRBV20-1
TGCAGTGCCCTACTAGCGGGGGTCCCATACGAGCAGTGCTTC
CSALLAGVPYEQCF
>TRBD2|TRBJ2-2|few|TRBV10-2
TGCGCCAGCAGCAGGACTAGTTCGGACACCGGGGAGCTGTTTTTT
CASSRTSSDTGELFF
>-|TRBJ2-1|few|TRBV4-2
TGTGCCAGCAGCCAAGTAGTCTCCTTCGGGGAGCAGTTCTTC
CASSQVVSFGEQFF
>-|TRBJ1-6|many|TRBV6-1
TGTGCCAGCATGGAAAGCTTGTTCGATTCACCCCTCCACTTT
CASMESLFDSPLHF
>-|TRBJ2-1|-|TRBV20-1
TGCAGTGCTAGTGATCCCCGGGCAGGCGGCAATGAGCAGTTCTTC
CSASDPRAGGNEQFF
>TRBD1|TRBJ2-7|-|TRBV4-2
TGTGCCAGCAGCCGCGGCAGGGGGAAGGACGAGCAGTACTTC
CASSRGRGKDEQYF
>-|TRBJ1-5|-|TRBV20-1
TGCAATGCTAGGGTTAAGAGCGAAGGGCAGCCTCAGCATTTT
CNARVKSEGQPQHF
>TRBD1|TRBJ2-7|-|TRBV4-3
TGCGCCAGCGGCCAAGATCTACAGGGGTACGAGCAGTACTTC
CASGQDLQGYEQYF
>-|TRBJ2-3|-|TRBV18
TGTGTCAGCTCACCACCAACCACCACAGATACGCAGTATTTT
CVSSPPTTTDTQYF
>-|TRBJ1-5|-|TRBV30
TGTGCCTGGAGTCGACAGCCCTCAAATCAACCCCAGCATTTT
CAWSRQPSNQPQHF
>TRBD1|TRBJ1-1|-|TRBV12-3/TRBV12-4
TGTGCCAGCAGTTTAGGACAGGGGATTGGTAACACTGAAGCTTTATTT
CASSLGQGIGNTEALF
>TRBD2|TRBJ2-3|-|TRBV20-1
TGCAGTGCGCTGGGACTAGCGGGCACAGATACGCAGTATTTT
CSALGLAGTDTQYF
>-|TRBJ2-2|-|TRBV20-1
TGCAGTGCTAGAGAGGGGATGGGCGGGTACACCGGGGACTTGTTTTTT
CSAREGMGGYTGDLFF
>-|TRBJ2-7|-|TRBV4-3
TGCGCCAGCATCCAAGATCTCCAGTTGAGCGGGCAGCAATACTTC
CASIQDLQLSGQQYF
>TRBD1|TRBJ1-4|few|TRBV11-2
TGTGCCAGCAGCCTTACAGGGGGGGGTTTCCGCGAAAAACTGTTTTTT
CASSLTGGGFREKLFF
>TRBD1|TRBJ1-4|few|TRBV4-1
TGCGCCAGCAGCCAAATACAGGGGGCTAATGAAAAACTGTTTTTT
CASSQIQGANEKLFF
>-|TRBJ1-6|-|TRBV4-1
TGCGCCAGCAGCCAAGAATACGTTTTCAATTCACCCCTCCACTTT
CASSQEYVFNSPLHF